Ten or more counts support the clone carrying this T cell receptor (beta chain). Uncontrolled infection, other autoimmune disease, pregnancy or lactation barred patients from enrollment. Fresh peripheral blood, 10 ml, yielded the PBMCs. The data are from a study of T cells in Graves' hyperthyroidism and ophthalmopathy. Trimming took 4 bases from V and 3 from J; bases not matched to a gene: 9. Per the germline V gene, CDR1 is MDHEN and CDR2 is SYDVKM. CDR3 length: 15 residues. The source material, RNA transcripts, was used to amplify TCR beta CDR3 regions. In the first-round RT-PCR of the TCR CDR3, the HTBI primer set was used. A single record per CDR3 protein comes from TCRdb applying MiXCR to the multiplex PCR reads. This table holds roughly 750,000 distinct CDR3 sequences, about 15% found once.

This chain uses TRBV28 with TRBJ2-7; 7 nucleotides line up with TRBD1. Input material: blood. This TCR was recovered from a man between 18 and 29 years old with Graves' hyperthyroidism. CDR3 protein: CASSSPPGGIYEQYF. CDR3 coding DNA: TGTGCCAGCAGTTCCCCCCCAGGGGGAATCTACGAGCAGTACTTC. The full variable domain, with the rest looked up from reference TRBV28 and TRBJ2-7, is DVKVTQSSRYLVKRTGEKVFLECVQDMDHENMFWYRQDPGLGLRLIYFSYDVKMKEKGDIPEGYSVSREKKERFSLILESASTNQTSMYLCASSSPPGGIYEQYFGPGTRLTVT.